Shown below are 22 T cell receptor beta chains from a single sample sequenced in a study of blood T cell repertoires in COVID-19. The data were produced by immunoSEQ multiplex PCR, yet TCRdb's version contains in-frame clones alone and is incomplete. The sample carries about 310,000 clones, about 91% recorded once. Sample: PBMCs or T cells enriched from blood (not recorded which). The source is a woman aged 35 to 49 who had recovered from COVID-19.

The chain is built from TRBV7-2 and TRBJ1-1; TRBD1 is a possible D gene (6 bases). V was pared by 10 bases and J by 4 bases, with 16 bases between. The germline V gene has CDR1 SGHTA and CDR2 FQGNSA. This CDR3 comprises 13 residues. The CDR3 DNA is TGTGCCAACCGGCCGATGGGGGCCACTGAAGCTTTCTTT. Its protein product is CANRPMGATEAFF.

V is TRBV5-4 and J is TRBJ2-1; 13 positions agree with TRBD2. Germline CDR1 reads SGHNT; CDR2 reads YYREEE (reference sequence). This CDR3 region has 17 residues. Losses at the gene ends were 3 bases for V and 6 bases for J; bases not matched to a gene: 9. The DNA for the CDR3 is TGTGCCAGCAGCTCATCTGGACTAGCGGGGGTGACCAATGAGCAGTTCTTC. This sequence encodes CASSSSGLAGVTNEQFF.

J is TRBJ2-3 and V is TRBV18; D unresolved. This CDR3 is built from 16 residues. The germline gives CDR1 KGHSH, CDR2 LQKENI. V was cut by 2 bases and J by 3 bases, with 15 bases left in between. CDR3: CASSPNAATSTDTQYF. The CDR3 DNA reads TGTGCCAGCTCACCAAACGCAGCGACGAGTACAGATACGCAGTATTTT.

As DNA, the CDR3 is TGCGCCAGCAGCCAAGGTGACAGGGAATACACTGAAGCTTTCTTT. Translation gives CASSQGDREYTEAFF. The chain couples TRBV4-1 to TRBJ1-1; 7 positions agree with TRBD1. V was clipped by 1 base and J by 3 bases; unmatched bases: 5. The CDR3 length is 15 residues. CDR1 and CDR2 (germline): MGHRA, YSYEKL.

Concerning this clone itself: No conserved phenylalanine or tryptophan ends this CDR3, so it is likely a read error. The DNA is left out, because the CDR3 cannot be placed on it with certainty; the CDR3 is given as TCRdb lists it. The gene calls are TRBV12-3 or TRBV12-4 and TRBJ1-2; TRBD1, as called in the table, went unchecked against the DNA. The CDR3 has 12 residues if both end residues are counted. This CDR3 reads CASSLEGQGLSL.

This chain links TRBV28 with TRBJ2-2, with 9 bases that match TRBD2. CDR3 size: 17 residues. V gave up 7 bases and J gave up 7 bases; unmatched junction bases: 16. From germline, CDR1 is MDHEN and CDR2 SYDVKM. CDR3 in DNA: TGTGCCAGCAAGCCTGGCCCGGGACTAGCAGTGCACGGGGAGCTGTTTTTT. This translates into CASKPGPGLAVHGELFF.

This clone has just one count. The V and J genes are TRBV9 and TRBJ2-5, with TRBD2 matching 7 bases. There are 14 residues in the CDR3. The J segment lost 2 bases and the V segment lost 4 bases, leaving 5 bases of the junction unmatched. Germline lookup yields CDR1 SGDLS and CDR2 YYNGEE. This chain's CDR3 is CASSLGGEQETQYF. The CDR3 bases are TGTGCCAGCAGCCTGGGGGGGGAACAAGAGACCCAGTACTTC.

The chain employs TRBV11-2 and TRBJ2-7, with a possible D match to TRBD2 (6 bases). Trimming took 0 bases from V and 4 from J, leaving 13 bases between them. CDR1 is SGHAT and CDR2 is FQNNGV in the germline V gene. The CDR3 extends over 15 amino acids. The CDR3 protein is CASSLENVEGYEQYF. DNA for the CDR3: TGTGCCAGCAGCTTAGAAAACGTGGAGGGTTACGAGCAGTACTTC.

The chain joins TRBV27 to TRBJ1-1, with a weak D call TRBD1 (6 bases). CDR1 is MNHEY and CDR2 is SMNVEV in the germline V gene (reference sequence). V lost 1 base and J lost 4, with 19 bases in between. This CDR3 region has 17 residues. Written as DNA, the CDR3 is TGTGCCAGCAGTTTATTAAACGGGGGGCAGTGGGTCACTGAAGCTTTCTTT. Amino acid sequence: CASSLLNGGQWVTEAFF.

DNA for the CDR3: TGTGCCAGCAGCCAAGATCCAGGGGTCACAGATACGCAGTATTTT. As protein: CASSQDPGVTDTQYF. The chain employs TRBV3-1 (or the pseudogene TRBV3-2) and TRBJ2-3, with a weak D call TRBD1 (6 bases). Trimming took off 0 bases at V and 2 bases at J, with 9 bases between the two ends. Germline-derived CDR1 and CDR2 are LGHDT and YNNKEL (reference sequence). The CDR3 spans 15 residues.

The V call is TRBV27, the J call TRBJ1-1, with TRBD1 matching 8 bases. This CDR3 has 13 residues. Germline CDR1 reads MNHEY; CDR2 reads SMNVEV (reference sequence). Trimming took 6 bases from V and 5 from J; bases not matched to a gene: 5. The CDR3 loop is CASRETGVTEAFF. The DNA for the CDR3 is TGTGCCAGCAGAGAGACAGGGGTAACTGAAGCTTTCTTT.

This chain joins TRBV19 and TRBJ1-1; D not certain. The CDR3 is made up of 13 amino acids. The V and J ends lost 10 bases and 5 bases respectively, with 17 bases between them. The germline V gene has CDR1 LNHDA and CDR2 SQIVND (reference sequence). The CDR3 nucleotides read TGTGCCACAAGTACCGGAACGGGGACTGAAGCTTTCTTT. Amino acid sequence: CATSTGTGTEAFF.

This chain links TRBV7-2 with TRBJ1-3; 7 bases match TRBD1. V trimming: 3 bases; J trimming: 7 bases; junction bases outside the gene matches: 12. The CDR3 is 16 amino acids. Germline CDR1 reads SGHTA; CDR2 reads FQGNSA. CDR3 DNA: TGTGCCAGCAGCTTCCCCGGGACAGAGATCAGGAACACCATATATTTT. The encoded protein is CASSFPGTEIRNTIYF.

The V gene is TRBV3-1 (or the pseudogene TRBV3-2), the J gene TRBJ1-3, with 7 nucleotides matching TRBD1. The V gene end was trimmed by 4 bases and the J gene end by 0 bases; junction bases not matched to a gene: 9. Germline CDR1 is LGHDT and CDR2 is YNNKEL (reference sequence). The CDR3 sequence is 17 residues long. In nucleotides, the CDR3 is TGTGCCAGCAGCCTCCGGGACAGTGCATTCTCTGGAAACACCATATATTTT. It yields the protein CASSLRDSAFSGNTIYF.

The V and J genes are TRBV12-3 or TRBV12-4 and TRBJ1-1; D unresolved. The CDR3 runs 13 residues. The germline V and J ends were trimmed by 4 bases and 4 bases, with 10 bases remaining between them. The CDR3, as DNA: TGTGCCAGCAGTTATCGGGGAGGCACTGAAGCTTTCTTT. It codes for CASSYRGGTEAFF.

The rearrangement links TRBV30 to TRBJ2-2, with TRBD2 as a possible D gene (6 bases). Trimming removed 4 bases from V and 3 bases from J, with 18 bases in between. The CDR3 extends over 16 amino acids. Germline loops: CDR1 GTSNPN, CDR2 SVGIG (reference sequence). Written as DNA, the CDR3 is TGTGCCTGGACCGACCGGGACTTGTACTACACCGGGGAGCTGTTTTTT. This sequence encodes CAWTDRDLYYTGELFF.

The chain recombines TRBV6-2 or TRBV6-3 with TRBJ2-7; the match to TRBD2 covers 8 bases. This CDR3 has 16 amino acids. The trim removed 0 bases at V and 2 bases at J, leaving 6 bases unmatched. Per germline, CDR1 MNHEY and CDR2 SVGEGT. Here the CDR3 DNA reads TGTGCCAGCAGTTACTCGAAGCCGGGGGGGACCTACGAGCAGTACTTC. It translates to CASSYSKPGGTYEQYF.

The V gene is TRBV20-1, the J gene TRBJ2-1, with TRBD2 matching over 11 bases. Trimming removed 3 bases from V and 8 bases from J; junction bases left unmatched: 9. Germline CDR1 and CDR2: DFQATT and SNEGSKA (reference sequence). CDR3 length: 15 residues. CDR3: CSASPLAGVGDEQFF. CDR3 sequence (DNA): TGCAGTGCTAGTCCACTAGCGGGGGTTGGGGATGAGCAGTTCTTC.

This clone was recorded once. The gene calls are TRBV11-3 and TRBJ2-7, with D uncertain. The germline V gene has CDR1 SGHNT and CDR2 YENEEA. Trimming removed 1 base from V and 7 bases from J, with 11 bases in between. This CDR3 is 13 amino acids long. The CDR3 DNA follows: TGTGCCAGCAGCTTAGTAACGGCGAGGGAGCAGTACTTC. This sequence encodes CASSLVTAREQYF.

The sample holds one count of this clone. The chain couples TRBV12-5 to TRBJ2-3; 9 bases align to TRBD2. The V segment lost 7 bases and the J segment 4 bases; nucleotides outside the gene matches: 12. Germline-derived CDR1 and CDR2 are LGHNT and FRNRAP. CDR3 length: 16 residues. The CDR3 loop reads CASAEVGLAGSDTQYF. CDR3 bases: TGTGCTAGTGCTGAGGTGGGGCTAGCGGGGTCAGATACGCAGTATTTT. Based on the CDR3 plus reference TRBV12-5 and TRBJ2-3, the full variable domain is DARVTQTPRHKVTEMGQEVTMRCQPILGHNTVFWYRQTMMQGLELLAYFRNRAPLDDSGMPKDRFSAEMPDATLATLKIQPSEPRDSAVYFCASAEVGLAGSDTQYFGPGTRLTVL.

The chain links TRBV7-3 to TRBJ2-1; a weak D match, TRBD2 (6 bases). This CDR3 is 15 amino acids long. V dropped 4 bases and J dropped 4 bases, with 14 bases sitting between them. The germline gives CDR1 SGHTA, CDR2 FQGTGA. The CDR3 bases are TGTGCCAGCAGCTCCCTCCGGGAGAGTTACAATGAGCAGTTCTTC. Protein: CASSSLRESYNEQFF.

The chain uses TRBV19 and TRBJ2-1; no firm D call. The germline V and J ends were trimmed by 1 base and 2 bases, with 6 bases remaining between them. The CDR3 sequence is 14 residues long. CDR1 is LNHDA, CDR2 SQIVND, per germline (reference sequence). CDR3 in DNA: TGTGCCAGTAGTATAGGGGCCGCCTACAATGAGCAGTTCTTC. Protein: CASSIGAAYNEQFF.